This entry features one T cell receptor beta chain sequence. In germline, CDR1 is SGHRS, CDR2 YFSETQ. With 4 bases clipped from V and 4 bases from J, the junction kept 6 bases outside the gene matches. The CDR3 loop spans 15 amino acids. This sample was taken from a study of technical replicates of blood from a few donors. Generated by immunoSEQ multiplex PCR, the TCRdb table keeps only in-frame clones and is missing some. The data contain 95,000 or so clones, approximately 95% of them seen just once; the ten biggest clones take up 0.34%. The sequenced sample consisted of T cells isolated from PBMCs. This TCR was sampled from a human donor in good health. The chain employs TRBV5-1 and TRBJ2-1, with 9 bases matching TRBD1. CDR3 sequence (DNA): TGCGCCAGCAGCCTGGGGACAGGGATTTACAATGAGCAGTTCTTC. It codes for CASSLGTGIYNEQFF.